This T cell receptor beta chain was recovered during a study of neurological immune-mediated disorders (dated by TCRdb to the late 2010s). About the study as a whole: Among the 35 or so multiple sclerosis patients, roughly 31 had relapsing-remitting MS and 3 had secondary progressive MS. Using UMI-based sequencing, the study compared peripheral blood TCR-beta repertoires from patients with HTLV-I-associated myelopathy (HAM/TSP), patients with multiple sclerosis, and healthy controls. The cohort comprised approximately 67 subjects: approximately 15 HAM/TSP patients, some 34 multiple sclerosis patients and around 20 healthy controls. The approximately 110 TCR-beta libraries included longitudinal samples, technical triplicates and paired sorted CD4+ and CD8+ T-cell subsets alongside PBMC samples.

Broader findings and caveats from the paper: Across subjects, expanded clones never shared an identical CDR3 amino acid sequence, which suggests that the TCR-beta repertoires in every group were private. Repertoires from 18 of 34 MS patients were grouped by phylogenetic analysis into a cluster of related CDR3 sequences, suggesting a possible repertoire-level signature. TCR clonal expansion was highest in HAM/TSP patients and lowest in MS patients, with MS patients falling below even healthy controls. The MS cluster showed no association with clinical or MRI features, and the authors stated that larger cohorts are needed.

This clonotype appeared many times. Its antigen target is currently unknown. The input lacks base qualities; no much larger clone sits a single base away. For unsorted PBMC libraries, 2 million PBMCs were used after storage in RNAlater at -80 degrees C until RNA extraction. The multiple sclerosis patients were enrolled in a US clinical protocol that evaluated disease progression with magnetic resonance imaging. Peripheral blood was subjected to Ficoll-Hypaque density gradient centrifugation to isolate PBMCs, which were then cryopreserved in liquid nitrogen. The germline V gene supplies CDR1 SGHDT and CDR2 YYEEEE. The CDR3 measures 16 amino acids from cysteine to phenylalanine. Only the CDR3 part of the read is kept: 48 bases, read in frame from the first base. V ends up 1 base short and J 8 bases short, with an unmatched junction base count of 7. cDNA synthesis used template-switch 5'RACE with a primer carrying a 10-nucleotide random unique molecular identifier tagging each TCR transcript. Every sequencing run covered 15-18 subjects and yielded more than 180 million TCR-beta sequences. Total RNA was extracted with the RNeasy kit. The KAPA Real-time Library Amplification kit was used to amplify TCR-beta VDJ regions with primers targeting the TCR constant region and the 5'RACE anchor. Sample indexes and Illumina adaptors were added in a first PCR, and a second PCR then increased library yield. After Ampure bead purification, the roughly 650 bp TCR product was size-selected on a 2% E-gel SizeSelection system. Library quality was checked on a Bioanalyzer, concentration was measured with Qubit, and libraries were quantified with the Kapa Library Quantification kit before pooling. An Illumina HiSeq 2500 sequenced the libraries paired-end 2 x 150 bp. To increase sequence diversity, about 25-31% phiX was spiked into each library pool. The published analysis was carried out like this. The UMI-based MiGEC pipeline processed quality-filtered reads and removed over 75% of raw TCR sequences during error correction. IMGT germline references were used for alignment of VDJ genes, and clonotypes were defined by a unique CDR3 amino acid sequence together with V-J genes. Clonal expansion, Shannon diversity and CDR3 relatedness (CalcPairwiseDistances, ClusterSamples) were evaluated with VDJtools, and phylogenetic trees were built with CLCbio workbench. Expanded clones were defined as having at least 8 unique UMIs, based on coefficient-of-variation modelling across technical triplicates. TCRdb reprocessing: public reads trimmed at Q25 with fastp, clones called with MiXCR, in-frame beta chains kept. Every entry covers one CDR3 protein and lists the most common genes and DNA from its rows. The V and J calls and clone size are TCRdb's, not the authors'. The sample table holds fewer than 60,000 distinct CDR3 sequences, of which 3% to 4.5% were seen once. The biggest ten clones account for 5.5% to 7.5% of the sample.

Recombination joined TRBV5-6 with TRBJ2-1; a stretch of 12 junction bases matches TRBD2. This clonotype was sampled from a man between 60 and 75 years old with multiple sclerosis. Sequencing was done on a sample of PBMCs. The CDR3 has the sequence CASSLLAGGAGYEQFF. The DNA sequence is as follows: TGTGCCAGCAGCTTGCTAGCGGGGGGGGCTGGCTATGAGCAGTTCTTC.